One TCR beta chain is described in this entry. The CDR3 sequence is 15 residues long. With V trimmed by 0 bases and J by 0 bases, 3 bases remained unmatched. CDR1 is SGHNT, CDR2 YYREEE, per germline (reference sequence). Produced via immunoSEQ multiplex PCR; TCRdb's table is partial and in-frame only. The sample records roughly 120,000 clones, roughly 80% being singletons. This sample is drawn from a study of radiation and T cells in renal cell carcinoma. Time point denoted: baseline pretreatment blood. Treatment described: 15 Gy SBRT to primary tumor, nephrectomy 4 weeks later. V usage is TRBV5-4 and J usage is TRBJ2-7, with 7 bases that match TRBD1. Specimen: blood, collected from a patient whose treatment included radiotherapy and nephrectomy. The TCR originated in an older woman with renal cell carcinoma. This CDR3 reads CASSLGQGPSYEQYF. In DNA, the CDR3 is TGTGCCAGCAGCTTGGGACAGGGACCCTCCTACGAGCAGTACTTC.